The 2 T cell receptor beta chains below come from one sample, sequenced in a study of radiotherapy plus CTLA-4 blockade in lung cancer. Profiled with immunoSEQ multiplex PCR; TCRdb holds only in-frame clones, not every one. The repertoire includes under 55,000 clones, 82% of them detected once, and roughly 3.4% sits in the top ten. The sample in question was peripheral blood, obtained from a patient treated with radiotherapy plus ipilimumab. These receptors came from a human donor with non-small cell lung cancer who had stable disease on radiotherapy plus ipilimumab.

The rearrangement links TRBV11-1 to TRBJ2-5; 10 nucleotides line up with TRBD1. The J call may be mistaken, given a closer DNA end match to TRBJ2-7. Germline CDR1 is SGHAT and CDR2 is FQDESV (reference sequence). The CDR3 is 16 amino acids. The CDR3 region has the DNA TGTGCCAGCAGCCCGAGACCGGGACAGGGGATCTACGAGCAGTACTTC. Protein: CASSPRPGQGIYEQYF.

The chain uses TRBV7-8 and TRBJ2-6, with 7 bases aligning to TRBD1. Trimming cost V 11 bases and J 3 bases; bases outside gene matches: 4. Germline CDR1 is SGHVS and CDR2 is FQNEAQ. CDR3 length equals 13 residues. The CDR3 nucleotides read TGTGCCGTCCACAGGGGTGGGGCCAACGTCCTGACTTTC. Translating it yields CAVHRGGANVLTF.